The rows below give T cell receptor beta chains drawn from one sample of a study of blood T cell repertoires in COVID-19. Method: immunoSEQ multiplex PCR; TCRdb's copy keeps in-frame clones and lacks some. This sample yields about 190,000 clones, of which 80% to 90% are seen a single time; roughly an eighth belongs to the top ten. Specimen: peripheral blood. The receptors were sampled from a man aged 25-45 years with active or convalescent COVID-19. Both conserved end residues are trimmed from each CDR3.

>TRBV4-3|14
ASSQTLGQASYEQY
>TRBV30|13
AWSGTSGVTDTQY
>TRBV30|13
AWSSLDRGPGKLF
>TRBV14|14
ASSQSEAPSAAKLF
>TRBV28|13
ASSWAAGAGEKLF
>TRBV27|15
ASSSPGLAGGTGELF
>TRBV5-5|11
ASSNNLLTEAF
>TRBV27|10
ASTSTGGTQY
>TRBV9|11
ASSVERGNTIY
>TRBV12-2|16
ASRFSPPGQGNNSPLH